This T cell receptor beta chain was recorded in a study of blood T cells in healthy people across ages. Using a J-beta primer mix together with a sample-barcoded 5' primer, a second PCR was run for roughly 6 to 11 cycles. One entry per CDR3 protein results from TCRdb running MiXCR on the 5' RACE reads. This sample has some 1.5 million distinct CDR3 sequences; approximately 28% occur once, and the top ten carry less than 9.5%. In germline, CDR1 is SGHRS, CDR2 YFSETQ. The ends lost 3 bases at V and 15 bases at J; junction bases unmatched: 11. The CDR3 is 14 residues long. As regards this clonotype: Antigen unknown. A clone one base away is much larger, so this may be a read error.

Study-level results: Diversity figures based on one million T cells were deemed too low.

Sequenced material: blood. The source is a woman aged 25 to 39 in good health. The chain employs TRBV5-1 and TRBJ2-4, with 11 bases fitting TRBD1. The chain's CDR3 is CASSSGQGGYERYF. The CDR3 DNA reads TGCGCCAGCAGCTCGGGACAGGGGGGCTACGAGCGGTACTTC.